The clone carrying this TCR beta chain turned up a few times. Its antigen remains unidentified. RNA transcripts served as the template for amplifying TCR beta CDR3 regions. During a first-round RT-PCR of the TCR CDR3, the HTBI primer set was used. TCRdb reanalysed the multiplex PCR reads using MiXCR and keeps one entry per CDR3 protein. The sample has around 690,000 distinct CDR3 sequences, around a sixth seen once. This record belongs to a study of T cells in Graves' hyperthyroidism and ophthalmopathy. The study, taken as a whole, reports: Among thyroid clonotypes expanded above 0.001, most also appeared in blood. Ophthalmopathy stood apart from stable hyperthyroidism in a 13 V-J model.

Each diagnosis was grounded in clinical symptoms, serum thyroxine and TRAb, thyroid ultrasound, and orbital computed tomography. Input material: blood. The source is a man in his forties or fifties with Graves' hyperthyroidism.

CDR3 DNA sequence: TGTGCCAGCTCACCACCCAACAACTATGGCTACACCTTC. This translates into CASSPPNNYGYTF. This rearrangement joins TRBV18 to TRBJ1-2; D remains unclear. CDR1 is KGHSH, CDR2 LQKENI, per germline. The CDR3 length is 13 residues. Trimming left V 0 bases short and J 2 bases short, with 4 bases between. The whole variable domain, filled in from reference TRBV18 and TRBJ1-2, reads NAGVMQNPRHLVRRRGQEARLRCSPMKGHSHVYWYRQLPEEGLKFMVYLQKENIIDESGMPKERFSAEFPKEGPSILRIQQVVRGDSAAYFCASSPPNNYGYTFGSGTRLTVV.